This T cell receptor (beta chain) came from a study of blood T cell repertoires in COVID-19. V shed 3 bases and J shed 2 bases, with 16 bases lying between them. The V gene's germline CDR1 is MNHEY and CDR2 SMNVEV (reference sequence). The length of the CDR3 is 16 residues. This clone was counted once. TCRdb's table, derived via immunoSEQ multiplex PCR, lists solely in-frame clones and lacks some. The table includes 300,000 to 350,000 clones, about nine tenths detected once. The TCR sequence derives from a man aged 25 to 40 with COVID-19, enrolled during active disease. This chain uses TRBV27 with TRBJ1-1; D remains unclear. Sample: peripheral blood. CDR3 nucleotides: TGTGCCAGCAGTTTTTATACCCCCAACAGAAACACTGAAGCTTTCTTT. Translated, it gives CASSFYTPNRNTEAFF.